This T cell receptor beta chain was captured in a study of regulatory T cells in long-lasting Graves disease. Study results and limitations: Persistent-disease Graves' patients showed less TCR diversity than new cases.

Time point specified: persistent/refractory GD, antithyroid drugs over 5 years with positive TRAb. Isolated PBMC RNA provided the starting material for the TCR library. As a group, patients came from one endocrinology department in Xi'an, China. CDR3-region Arm-PCR and iRepertoire HTBI primers produced the TCR beta libraries. TCRdb reanalysed the multiplex PCR reads using MiXCR and keeps one entry per CDR3 protein. Seen here are under 350,000 distinct CDR3 sequences, around 20% observed once, and the top ten hold around three fifths. This clonotype was found a few times. Its antigen remains unidentified. Germline V gene sequence: CDR1 KGHDR, CDR2 SFDVKD. Trimming at V came to 6 bases and at J to 0 bases, leaving 2 bases not matched to a gene. The CDR3 sequence is 14 residues long.

The genes are TRBV24-1 and TRBJ2-7, with 9 bases fitting TRBD2. Sequences were derived from peripheral blood mononuclear cells (PBMCs), sampled when the disease was refractory, from a patient treated with antithyroid drugs. The clonotype comes from a female donor with Graves disease. The CDR3 here is CATSNSGSSYEQYF. CDR3 nucleotide sequence: TGTGCCACCAGTAATAGCGGGAGCTCCTACGAGCAGTACTTC.